The clone carrying this T cell receptor (beta chain) was seen only a few times. The record originates from a study of CD8+ T cells in alopecia areata. The treatment was: oral pan-JAK inhibitor, 5-10 mg twice daily. In each case, RNA was isolated and then reverse transcribed into cDNA as the sequencing template. Using immunoSEQ multiplex PCR, the repertoire was profiled, and TCRdb retains in-frame clones only, with some absent. The repertoire includes 150,000 to 200,000 clones, 60% of them detected once, and about 0.94% sits in the top ten. The V end lost 5 bases, the J end lost 1 base, and 16 bases lay between the germline ends. The germline gives CDR1 SGHTA, CDR2 FQGNSA. The CDR3 runs to 16 residues.

The specimen comprised CD4+ T cells sorted from blood, sampled at week 24, from a patient treated with tofacitinib. The genes are TRBV7-2 and TRBJ2-3, with a weak D call TRBD2 (6 bases). The origin of this receptor is a human donor with alopecia areata. CDR3 sequence reads: CASSPRLGLGTDTQYF. CDR3 sequence (DNA): TGTGCCAGCAGCCCTAGACTAGGGTTGGGCACAGATACGCAGTATTTT. Supplemented by reference TRBV7-2 and TRBJ2-3, the full variable domain reads GAGVSQSPSNKVTEKGKDVELRCDPISGHTALYWYRQSLGQGLEFLIYFQGNSAPDKSGLPSDRFSAERTGGSVSTLTIQRTQQEDSAVYLCASSPRLGLGTDTQYFGPGTRLTVL.